This T cell receptor beta chain was retrieved from a study of shared clonotypes between healthy human individuals. TCRdb's table, derived via immunoSEQ multiplex PCR, lists solely in-frame clones and lacks some. The repertoire has under 1,100,000 clones, about 70% of them found once; the top ten carry about 1.5%. The CDR3 sequence is 14 residues long. The V and J ends lost 4 bases and 6 bases, in that order; junction bases with no gene match: 5. Germline CDR1 is SGHRS and CDR2 is YFSETQ. The material sequenced was memory CD4+ T cells sorted from blood. Subset given: CD45RA-negative fraction. This clonotype was sampled from a man between 18 and 29 years old in good health. This chain joins TRBV5-1 and TRBJ1-2, with 11 bases aligning to TRBD1. CDR3 sequence (DNA): TGCGCCAGCAGCGTGGACAGGGGGCTCGATGGCTACACCTTC. Translation gives CASSVDRGLDGYTF.